This T cell receptor beta chain was captured by sequencing in a study of shared clonotypes between healthy human individuals. Study results and caveats: Roughly 5% of naive CD4 clonotypes were shared across several donors. The study found lower generation probabilities in non-shared clonotypes than in those shared by all four donors.

The table came from immunoSEQ multiplex PCR; TCRdb's copy has only in-frame clones and leaves some out. The sample shows 2 million to 2.5 million clones, roughly 93% of them seen only once. A note on this clone: Antigen: not known.

The length of the CDR3 is 17 residues. Trimming removed 3 bases from V and 0 bases from J; junction bases left unmatched: 8. The V gene's germline CDR1 is SGDLS and CDR2 YYNGEE. The split of CD4+ cells yielded CD45RA+ naive and CD45RA-negative memory subsets. Sequencing used naive CD4+ T cells from PBMCs. Documented subset: CD45RA+ positively selected. The genes are TRBV9 and TRBJ2-2; TRBD2 aligns across 7 bases. This TCR came from a man younger than 35 in good health. Some clones in this sample may be carry-over from other donors' samples. The DNA for the CDR3 is TGTGCCAGCAGCGCAAAAAAAAGCGGGACGAACACCGGGGAGCTGTTTTTT. It yields the protein CASSAKKSGTNTGELFF.